This T cell receptor beta chain was sequenced during a study of cytotoxic CD8 clonotypes in ibrutinib-treated CLL. The CDR3 is made up of 12 amino acids. Trimming took 4 bases from V and 3 from J, leaving 4 bases between them. Germline V gives CDR1 SGHRS, CDR2 YFSETQ. TCRdb's table, derived via immunoSEQ multiplex PCR, lists solely in-frame clones and lacks some. This sample has 150,000 to 250,000 clones, with about 72% found just once. In its sample, this clone was seen a few times. This chain joins TRBV5-1 and TRBJ2-2; D gene unclear. The material was PBMCs, obtained after 24 months of ibrutinib treatment. The clonotype comes from a human donor with chronic lymphocytic leukemia. In nucleotides, the CDR3 is TGCGCCAGCAGCAGGGACACCGGGGAGCTGTTTTTT. Translation gives CASSRDTGELFF.